This T cell receptor beta chain was found in a study of blood T cells in healthy people across ages. Primers used in a second PCR of about 6 to 11 cycles were a sample-barcoded 5' primer and a J-beta primer mix. TCRdb redid the calling of the 5' RACE reads with MiXCR, one entry per CDR3 protein. This sample has 750,000 to 1,000,000 distinct CDR3 sequences; 25% to 35% occur once, and the top ten carry around 9.6%. The germline CDR1 and CDR2 sequences are LGHNA and YSLEER. V was clipped by 0 bases and J by 5 bases, with 13 bases between them. This CDR3 spans 15 amino acids. This same sample was also taken into another study, of T cells of mothers and their children.

The specimen was blood. The J gene is TRBJ1-1, the V gene TRBV4-3; D gene unclear. This receptor was identified in a woman in her 40s in good health. CDR3 nucleotides: TGCGCCAGCAGCCAAGATCTAGGGATTAGAACTGAAGCTTTCTTT. Translation: CASSQDLGIRTEAFF.